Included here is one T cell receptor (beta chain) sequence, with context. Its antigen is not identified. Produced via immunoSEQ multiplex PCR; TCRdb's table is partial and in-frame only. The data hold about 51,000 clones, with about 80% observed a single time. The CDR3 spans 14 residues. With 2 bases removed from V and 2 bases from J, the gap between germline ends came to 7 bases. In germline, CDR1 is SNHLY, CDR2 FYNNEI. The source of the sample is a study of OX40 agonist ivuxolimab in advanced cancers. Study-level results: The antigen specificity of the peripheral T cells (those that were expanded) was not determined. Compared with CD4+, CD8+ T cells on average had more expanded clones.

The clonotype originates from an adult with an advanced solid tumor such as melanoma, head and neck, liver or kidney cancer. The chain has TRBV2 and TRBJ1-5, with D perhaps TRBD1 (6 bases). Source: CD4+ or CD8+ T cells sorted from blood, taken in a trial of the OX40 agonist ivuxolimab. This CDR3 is CASSESGGNQPQHF. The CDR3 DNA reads TGTGCCAGCAGTGAATCAGGGGGCAATCAGCCCCAGCATTTT.